The 2 T cell receptor beta chains below all came from one sample that was sequenced in a study of vaccination and CD4 T cells after COVID-19. The Oncomine TCR Beta short-read assay sequenced DNA from cultured CD4+ T cells. TCRdb recomputed calls from the PCR reads with MiXCR, one row per CDR3 protein. The sample consists of 10,000 or so distinct CDR3 sequences, about 51% of them appearing once. Which antigens these TCRs recognize remains unknown. Noted treatment: approximately nine-day PBMC culture with coronavirus spike peptide pools or control peptides (ViraFEST assay). Sequencing input: CD4+ T cells from blood, cultured in vitro. These receptors were obtained from a human donor who had recovered from COVID-19.

This clonotype has a handful of counts. The chain couples TRBV6-2 or TRBV6-3 to TRBJ2-1, with a tentative D call TRBD1 (6 bases). This CDR3 contains 12 residues. Germline V lookup: CDR1 MNHEY, CDR2 SVGEGT. The CDR3 bases are TGTGTCACAGGGAATCCTCCCAATGAGCAGTTCTTC. Translating gives CVTGNPPNEQFF.

This clonotype has only a few counts. The chain links TRBV4-1 to TRBJ1-1; D gene unclear. V was trimmed by 1 base and J by 8 bases, leaving 17 bases between them. This CDR3 contains 15 residues. The V gene's germline CDR1 is MGHRA and CDR2 YSYEKL. CDR3 nucleotides: TGCGCCAGCAGCCAAGTTGCCAGTGTCGATCGGGAAGCTTTCTTT. This encodes CASSQVASVDREAFF.